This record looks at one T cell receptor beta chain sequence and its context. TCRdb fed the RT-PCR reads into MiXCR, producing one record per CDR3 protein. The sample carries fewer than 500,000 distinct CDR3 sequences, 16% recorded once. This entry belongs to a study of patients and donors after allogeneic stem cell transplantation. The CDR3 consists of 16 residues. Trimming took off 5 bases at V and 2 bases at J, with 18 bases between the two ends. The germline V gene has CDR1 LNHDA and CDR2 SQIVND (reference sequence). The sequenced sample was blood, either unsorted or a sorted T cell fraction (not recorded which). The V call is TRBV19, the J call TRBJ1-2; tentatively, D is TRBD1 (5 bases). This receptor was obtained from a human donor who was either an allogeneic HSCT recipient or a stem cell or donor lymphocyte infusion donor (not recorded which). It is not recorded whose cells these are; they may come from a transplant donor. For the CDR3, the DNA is TGTGCCAGTAGTCCCCGACCGGGGGGTTCGAACTATGGCTACACCTTC. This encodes CASSPRPGGSNYGYTF.